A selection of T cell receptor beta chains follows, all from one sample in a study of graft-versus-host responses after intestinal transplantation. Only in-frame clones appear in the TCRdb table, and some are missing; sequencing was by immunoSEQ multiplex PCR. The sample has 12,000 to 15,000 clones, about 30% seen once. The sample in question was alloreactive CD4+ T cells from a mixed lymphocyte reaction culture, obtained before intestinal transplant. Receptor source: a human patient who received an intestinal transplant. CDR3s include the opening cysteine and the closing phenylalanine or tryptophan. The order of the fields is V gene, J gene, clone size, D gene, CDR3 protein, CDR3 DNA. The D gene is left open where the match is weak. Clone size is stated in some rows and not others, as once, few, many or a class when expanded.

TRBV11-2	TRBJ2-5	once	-	CASSLSGLETQYF	TGTGCCAGCAGCCTCTCCGGGTTGGAGACCCAGTACTTC
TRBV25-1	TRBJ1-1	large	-	CASSSQGGEAFF	TGTGCCAGCAGTTCGCAGGGAGGTGAAGCTTTCTTT
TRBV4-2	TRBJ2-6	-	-	CASNVLGSGANVLTF	TGTGCCAGCAACGTACTAGGCTCTGGGGCCAACGTCCTGACTTTC
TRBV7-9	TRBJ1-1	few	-	CASSYRAWNTEAFF	TGTGCCAGCAGCTACAGGGCGTGGAACACTGAAGCTTTCTTT
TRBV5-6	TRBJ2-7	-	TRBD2	CASSLSGRAHEQYF	TGTGCCAGCAGCTTGAGCGGGAGAGCCCACGAGCAGTACTTC
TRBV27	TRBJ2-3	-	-	CASRLSDTQYF	TGTGCCAGCAGACTCTCAGATACGCAGTATTTT
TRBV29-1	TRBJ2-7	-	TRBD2	CSVVGGLAGGSTYEQYF	TGCAGCGTCGTGGGGGGGCTAGCGGGAGGTTCTACCTACGAGCAGTACTTC
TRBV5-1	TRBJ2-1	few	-	CASSPELWAHEQFF	TGCGCCAGCAGCCCGGAACTTTGGGCCCATGAGCAGTTCTTC
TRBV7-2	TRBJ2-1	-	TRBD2	CASSPRSGRRSYNEQFF	TGTGCCAGCAGCCCGAGGAGCGGGAGACGCTCCTACAATGAGCAGTTCTTC
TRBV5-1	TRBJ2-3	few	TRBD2	CASSPGRASGSGRAWTVTDTQYF	TGCGCCAGCAGCCCGGGCCGGGCAAGTGGTAGCGGGAGGGCCTGGACCGTCACAGATACGCAGTATTTT
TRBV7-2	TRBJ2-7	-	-	CASSFSSSYEQYF	TGTGCCAGCAGCTTTTCAAGCTCCTACGAGCAGTACTTC
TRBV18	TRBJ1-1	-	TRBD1	CASSPVARGSTEAFF	TGTGCCAGCTCACCAGTTGCCAGGGGGTCCACTGAAGCTTTCTTT
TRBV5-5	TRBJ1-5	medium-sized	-	CASSLRGVSNQPQHF	TGTGCCAGCAGCTTGAGAGGGGTTAGCAATCAGCCCCAGCATTTT
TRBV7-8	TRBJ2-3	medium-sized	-	CASSLDGSTDTQYF	TGTGCCAGCAGCTTAGATGGGTCCACAGATACGCAGTATTTT
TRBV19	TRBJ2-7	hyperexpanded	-	CASSIVGTYEQYF	TGTGCCAGTAGTATTGTCGGCACCTACGAGCAGTACTTC
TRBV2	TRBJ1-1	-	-	CASRAEPVGNTEAFF	TGTGCCAGCAGAGCGGAGCCAGTTGGGAACACTGAAGCTTTCTTT
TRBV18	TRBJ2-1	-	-	CASSPPLRVDEQFF	TGTGCCAGCTCACCCCCGCTCCGGGTAGACGAGCAGTTCTTC
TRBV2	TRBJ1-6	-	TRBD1	CASRETGSSNSPLHF	TGTGCCAGCAGGGAGACAGGGTCGAGTAATTCACCCCTCCACTTT
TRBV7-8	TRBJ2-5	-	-	CASTIGAAETQYF	TGTGCCAGCACCATAGGGGCAGCAGAGACCCAGTACTTC
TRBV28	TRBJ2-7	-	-	CASSLRLYEQYF	TGTGCCAGCAGTTTACGGCTGTACGAGCAGTACTTC
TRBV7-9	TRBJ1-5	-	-	CASSLVRDQPQHF	TGTGCCAGCAGCTTAGTTCGGGATCAGCCCCAGCATTTT
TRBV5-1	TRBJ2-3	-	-	CASSLVLAAGTDTQYF	TGCGCCAGCAGCTTGGTTTTGGCGGCGGGGACAGATACGCAGTATTTT
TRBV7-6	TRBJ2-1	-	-	CASTKGGASYNEQFF	TGTGCCAGCACCAAGGGTGGGGCTTCCTACAATGAGCAGTTCTTC
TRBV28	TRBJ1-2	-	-	CASSLNTGGYTF	TGTGCCAGCAGTCTCAATACAGGGGGCTACACCTTC
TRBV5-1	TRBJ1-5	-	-	CASSLVYDQPQHF	TGCGCCAGCAGCTTGGTTTACGATCAGCCCCAGCATTTT
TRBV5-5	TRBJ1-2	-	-	CASSLQQGGYGYTF	TGTGCCAGCAGCTTGCAGCAGGGAGGATATGGCTACACCTTC
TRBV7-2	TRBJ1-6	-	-	CASQDSSYNSPLHF	TGTGCCAGCCAGGACAGCTCCTATAATTCACCCCTCCACTTT
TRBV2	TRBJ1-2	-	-	CASSLTPNYGYTF	TGTGCCAGCAGCCTCACTCCTAACTATGGCTACACCTTC
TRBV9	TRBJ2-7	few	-	CASSRTGLYEQYF	TGTGCCAGCAGCCGAACAGGGTTATACGAGCAGTACTTC
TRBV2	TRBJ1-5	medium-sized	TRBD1	CASSVRGRRNQPQHF	TGTGCCAGCAGTGTAAGGGGGCGGAGGAATCAGCCCCAGCATTTT
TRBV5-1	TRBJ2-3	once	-	CASSLTGLSSDTQYF	TGCGCCAGCAGCTTGACCGGACTCTCCTCGGATACGCAGTATTTT
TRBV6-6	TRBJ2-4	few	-	CASSEGQYF	TGTGCCAGCAGTGAAGGGCAGTACTTC
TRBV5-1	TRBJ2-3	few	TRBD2	CASSLALAGITDTQYF	TGCGCCAGCAGCTTGGCCCTAGCGGGGATCACAGATACGCAGTATTTT
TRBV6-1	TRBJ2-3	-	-	CATSDSGVTDTQYF	TGTGCCACCAGTGATTCAGGGGTCACAGATACGCAGTATTTT
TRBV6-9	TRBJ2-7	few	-	CASGRLGVYEQYF	TGTGCCAGCGGTAGACTAGGAGTCTACGAGCAGTACTTC
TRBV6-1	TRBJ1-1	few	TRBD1	CASSPQTGRTEAFF	TGTGCCAGCAGTCCCCAGACAGGGCGCACTGAAGCTTTCTTT
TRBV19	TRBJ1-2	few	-	CASSIALHGYTF	TGTGCCAGTAGTATTGCCCTCCATGGCTACACCTTC
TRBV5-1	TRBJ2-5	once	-	CASSSPAIGETQYF	TGCGCCAGCAGCTCCCCAGCGATCGGGGAGACCCAGTACTTC
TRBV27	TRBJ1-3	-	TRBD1	CASSPQGARGNTIYF	TGTGCCAGCAGTCCACAGGGGGCGCGGGGAAACACCATATATTTT
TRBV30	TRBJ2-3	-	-	CAWSSLGIEYF	TGTGCCTGGAGTTCATTAGGGATAGAGTATTTT
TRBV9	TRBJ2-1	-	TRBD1	CASSAKQGRDEQFF	TGTGCCAGCAGCGCCAAACAGGGGCGGGATGAGCAGTTCTTC
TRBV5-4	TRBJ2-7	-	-	CASSTGPELYEQYF	TGTGCCAGCAGCACGGGACCCGAGCTCTACGAGCAGTACTTC
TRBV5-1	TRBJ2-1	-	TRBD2	CASSFGRTSLNEQFF	TGCGCCAGCAGCTTTGGCAGGACTAGCTTAAATGAGCAGTTCTTC
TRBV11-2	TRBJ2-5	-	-	CASSRLSMETQYF	TGTGCCAGCAGCCGACTAAGTATGGAGACCCAGTACTTC
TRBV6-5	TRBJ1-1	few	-	CASSLTGMNTEAFF	TGTGCCAGCAGCCTGACAGGAATGAACACTGAAGCTTTCTTT
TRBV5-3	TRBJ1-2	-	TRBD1	CASTRGFAVGGYTF	TGTGCCAGCACCAGGGGGTTTGCTGTTGGTGGCTACACCTTC
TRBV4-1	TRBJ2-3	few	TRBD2	CASSQQWTSGRAGTDTQYF	TGCGCCAGCAGCCAACAATGGACTAGCGGGAGGGCCGGCACAGATACGCAGTATTTT
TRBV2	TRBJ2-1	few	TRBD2	CASSEWFPSGLAADNEQFF	TGTGCCAGCAGTGAATGGTTCCCCTCCGGACTAGCGGCTGACAATGAGCAGTTCTTC
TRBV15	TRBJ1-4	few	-	CATSRAPTGATNEKLFF	TGTGCCACCAGCAGAGCTCCAACGGGGGCAACTAATGAAAAACTGTTTTTT
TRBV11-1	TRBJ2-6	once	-	CASSKQMGNQGTGANVLTF	TGTGCCAGCAGCAAGCAAATGGGTAATCAGGGCACTGGGGCCAACGTCCTGACTTTC
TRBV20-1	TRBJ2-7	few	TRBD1	CSVDRAGEQYF	TGCAGTGTGGACAGGGCGGGGGAGCAGTACTTC
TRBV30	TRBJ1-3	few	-	CAWTPISGFSGNTIYF	TGTGCCTGGACCCCCATTAGCGGGTTCTCTGGAAACACCATATATTTT
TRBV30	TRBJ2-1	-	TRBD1	CAGLTGGTPYKQFF	TGTGCCGGATTGACAGGGGGCACCCCCTACAAGCAGTTCTTC
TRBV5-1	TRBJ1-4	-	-	CASSLSWWATNEKLFF	TGCGCCAGCAGCTTGTCGTGGTGGGCAACTAATGAAAAACTGTTTTTT
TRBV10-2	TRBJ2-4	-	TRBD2	CASSRTTSGGRKNIQYF	TGCGCCAGCAGCCGGACAACGTCCGGGGGGAGGAAAAACATTCAGTACTTC
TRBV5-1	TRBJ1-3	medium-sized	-	CASSSGRPGRSGNTIYF	TGCGCCAGCAGCTCGGGCCGCCCCGGCAGGTCTGGAAACACCATATATTTT
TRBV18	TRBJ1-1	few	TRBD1	CASSLDRATEAFF	TGTGCCAGCTCACTGGACAGGGCCACTGAAGCTTTCTTT
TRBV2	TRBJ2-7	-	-	CASSPPHRVNEQYF	TGTGCCAGCAGCCCCCCCCACAGGGTCAACGAGCAGTACTTC